This record looks at one T cell receptor beta chain sequence and its context. Its antigen is undetermined. The repertoire was sequenced with immunoSEQ multiplex PCR; TCRdb's copy has only in-frame clones and lacks some. The table lists over 100,000 clones, more than 70% of them singletons. The sample comes from a study of T cell responses to AZD1222 COVID-19 vaccine. Study background: Whether given at about 4 or about 12 weeks, second doses were pooled. Study-wide results and limits: Donors, mostly white British, included more females; clonal diversity was possibly underestimated. Spike-specific TCR breadth and depth both grew after two AZD1222 doses. Sampling captured repertoires only after the peak T cell response.

V was clipped by 0 bases and J by 5 bases, with 11 bases between them. The CDR3 has 15 amino acids. Germline V gene sequence: CDR1 SGHRS, CDR2 YFSETQ. This sequence originates from an adult in good health. The chain has TRBV5-1 and TRBJ2-2; D uncertain. The specimen was peripheral blood, collected on day 0 of AZD1222 vaccination. The CDR3 region has the DNA TGCGCCAGCAGCTTGGGGCCAGGAACAACCGGGGAGCTGTTTTTT. It translates to CASSLGPGTTGELFF.